Listed here are 9 T cell receptor beta chains from one sample, sequenced in a study of T cell responses to AZD1222 COVID-19 vaccine. The repertoire was sequenced with immunoSEQ multiplex PCR; TCRdb's copy has only in-frame clones and lacks some. The sample carries some 130,000 clones, around four fifths recorded once. The sequencing here drew on peripheral blood, taken on day 0 of AZD1222 vaccination. These receptors came from an adult in good health.

In DNA form, the CDR3 reads TGCAGCGTTGACGGAGTCGGGGGGCGAAGGGGCACTGAAGCTTTCTTT. This codes for CSVDGVGGRRGTEAFF. This chain connects TRBV29-1 to TRBJ1-1; possibly TRBD1 for D (6 bases). The CDR3 consists of 16 residues. Germline lookup yields CDR1 SQVTM and CDR2 ANQGSEA. Trimming removed 3 bases from V and 4 bases from J, with 21 bases in between.

This chain joins TRBV2 and TRBJ2-7; D possibly matches TRBD1 or TRBD2 (5 bases each). The V gene lost 3 bases and the J gene lost 6 bases, with 12 bases spanning the gap. Looked up from germline, CDR1 is SNHLY and CDR2 is FYNNEI. The CDR3 is 13 residues long. CDR3: CASSDRGRGEQYF. The CDR3 nucleotides read TGTGCCAGCAGTGATAGGGGTCGGGGCGAGCAGTACTTC.

In this sample, this clone turned up once. The chain joins TRBV5-1 to TRBJ1-3, with D possibly matching TRBD1 (5 bases). The V end lost 0 bases, the J end lost 2 bases, and 12 bases lay between the germline ends. Germline assignment: CDR1 SGHRS and CDR2 YFSETQ. The CDR3 has 16 residues. This chain's CDR3 is CASSLAGQGTGNTIYF. The DNA for the CDR3 is TGCGCCAGCAGCTTGGCCGGGCAGGGTACTGGAAACACCATATATTTT.

The chain carries TRBV7-9 and TRBJ2-1; D unclear. The germline gives CDR1 SEHNR, CDR2 FQNEAQ (reference sequence). CDR3 length: 12 amino acids. V lost 5 bases to trimming and J lost 7 bases, with 9 bases between them. For the CDR3, the DNA is TGTGCCAGCAGCCGTTCAAAAAATGAGCAGTTCTTC. As protein: CASSRSKNEQFF.

This clone was detected only once. V usage is TRBV28 and J usage is TRBJ1-1; perhaps TRBD1 as D (5 bases). Trimming shortened V by 5 bases and J by 0 bases, and 13 bases separated the two germline ends. The CDR3 covers 15 residues. CDR1 MDHEN and CDR2 SYDVKM come from the germline V gene. The CDR3 nucleotides are TGTGCCAGCAGTCCCCCAGCCAGGGTGAACACTGAAGCTTTCTTT. Encoded protein: CASSPPARVNTEAFF.

This clone was detected only once. The V gene is TRBV28, the J gene TRBJ1-1; weak D call: TRBD1 (6 bases). The CDR3 spans 15 residues. Per the germline V gene, CDR1 is MDHEN and CDR2 is SYDVKM. V was cut by 9 bases and J by 3 bases, with 20 bases left in between. This CDR3 reads CASPPSGTKDTEAFF. Written as DNA, the CDR3 is TGTGCCAGTCCTCCCTCCGGGACAAAGGACACTGAAGCTTTCTTT.

The chain uses TRBV2 and TRBJ2-3; TRBD2 aligns across 15 bases. This CDR3 is built from 16 residues. The junction had 7 bases not matched to a gene; V was cut back by 7 bases and J by 5 bases. From germline, CDR1 is SNHLY and CDR2 FYNNEI. The CDR3 region is CASNAGLAGGQDTQYF. CDR3 nucleotide sequence: TGTGCCAGCAACGCTGGACTAGCGGGGGGGCAAGATACGCAGTATTTT.

The rearrangement links TRBV6-5 to TRBJ1-1; D not certain. Germline V CDR1 and CDR2: MNHEY, SVGAGI. CDR3 length equals 14 residues. Deletions cut 7 bases from V and 6 bases from J, with 18 bases between. The CDR3 loop is CASKRHLDGAEAFF. CDR3 coding DNA: TGTGCCAGCAAGAGACACTTGGATGGAGCTGAAGCTTTCTTT.

The table lists this clone with a count of one. In DNA, the CDR3 is TGTGCCAGCAGCTGGGATACTGGGAGGACAGATCAGCCCCAGCATTTT. Translated, it gives CASSWDTGRTDQPQHF. The J gene is TRBJ1-5, the V gene TRBV5-8; tentative D call: TRBD1 (6 bases). CDR3 length equals 16 residues. The V and J ends lost 3 bases and 5 bases respectively, with 18 bases between them. Germline V CDR1 and CDR2: SGHTS, YDEGEE.